The clone carrying this T cell receptor (beta chain) rates as medium-sized. Its antigen is not identified. The data were taken from a study of early T cells in non-severe SARS-CoV-2 infection. Study-level information: Chains were not paired, and sequencing was done on bulk RNA from unsorted whole blood.

Study-level points and caveats: Database matching using VDJdb favored anti-spike CD8 responses, with private and CD4 specificities left missing.

Tagging with unique molecular identifiers was applied to individual cDNA molecules. A single record per CDR3 protein comes from TCRdb applying MiXCR to the 5' RACE reads. The sample records 20,000 to 30,000 distinct CDR3 sequences, almost 4.5% being singletons. CDR1 and CDR2 from the germline V gene are LGHNA and YSLEER. The CDR3 has 18 residues. The trim removed 0 bases at V and 3 bases at J, leaving 13 bases unmatched. Sequencing was performed on whole blood. The V call is TRBV4-3, the J call TRBJ2-7; 8 bases fit TRBD2. This TCR derives from an adult who was a healthcare worker with PCR-confirmed SARS-CoV-2 infection or an uninfected control (not recorded which). The CDR3 region is CASSQDLRGGLLDYEQYF. Here the CDR3 DNA reads TGCGCCAGCAGCCAAGATTTACGCGGGGGGTTACTGGACTACGAGCAGTACTTC.